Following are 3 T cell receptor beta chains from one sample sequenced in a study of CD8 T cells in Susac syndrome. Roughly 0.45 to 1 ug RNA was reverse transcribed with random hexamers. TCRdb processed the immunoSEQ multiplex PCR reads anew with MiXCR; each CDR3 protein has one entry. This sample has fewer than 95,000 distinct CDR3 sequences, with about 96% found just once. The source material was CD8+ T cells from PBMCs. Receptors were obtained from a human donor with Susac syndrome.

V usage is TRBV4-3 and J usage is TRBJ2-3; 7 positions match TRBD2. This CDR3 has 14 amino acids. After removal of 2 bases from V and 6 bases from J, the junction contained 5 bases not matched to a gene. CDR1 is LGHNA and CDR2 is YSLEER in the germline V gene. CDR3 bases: TGCGCCAGCAGCCAAAGACTAGCTGGCGATACGCAGTATTTT. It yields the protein CASSQRLAGDTQYF.

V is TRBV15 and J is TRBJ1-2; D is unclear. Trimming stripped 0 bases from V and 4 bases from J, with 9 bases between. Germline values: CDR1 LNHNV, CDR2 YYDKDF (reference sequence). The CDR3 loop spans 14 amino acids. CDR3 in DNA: TGTGCCACCAGCAGAGAAATAGGTCCCTATGGCTACACCTTC. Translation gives CATSREIGPYGYTF.

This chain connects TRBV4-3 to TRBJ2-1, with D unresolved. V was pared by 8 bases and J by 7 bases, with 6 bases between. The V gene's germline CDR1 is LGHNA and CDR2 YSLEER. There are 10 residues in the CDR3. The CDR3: CASRRNEQFF. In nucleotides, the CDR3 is TGCGCCAGCCGCCGGAATGAGCAGTTCTTC.